A selection of T cell receptor beta chains follows, all from one sample in a study of shared clonotypes between healthy human individuals. Clones were read by immunoSEQ multiplex PCR, and TCRdb kept only the in-frame ones, dropping some. The sample has approximately 500,000 clones; about 80% are singletons. Material: PBMCs. These TCRs come from a woman between 40 and 55 years old in good health. Some clones in this sample may be carry-over from other donors' samples. The conserved cysteine and the conserved F or W are not part of the CDR3 here. The order of the fields is V gene, J gene, CDR3 protein.

v_gene: TRBV9; j_gene: TRBJ2-1; CDR3aa: ASSVNKGQGYEQF
v_gene: TRBV11-2; j_gene: TRBJ2-5; CDR3aa: ASSLEGDRAWETQY
v_gene: TRBV5-6; j_gene: TRBJ1-3; CDR3aa: ASSLGGVGNTIY
v_gene: TRBV4-1; j_gene: TRBJ2-3; CDR3aa: ASSQAAFDTQY
v_gene: TRBV28; j_gene: TRBJ1-5; CDR3aa: ASSLDPNQPQH
v_gene: TRBV6-1; j_gene: TRBJ2-7; CDR3aa: ASSEVRTDPYEQY
v_gene: TRBV5-1; j_gene: TRBJ2-1; CDR3aa: ASSFQGGGDEQF
v_gene: TRBV11-2; j_gene: TRBJ2-5; CDR3aa: ASSPSGRAVETQY
v_gene: TRBV7-2; j_gene: TRBJ1-5; CDR3aa: ASSSRTGSDQPQH
v_gene: TRBV19; j_gene: TRBJ1-5; CDR3aa: ASSIDKNQPQH
v_gene: TRBV30; j_gene: TRBJ2-1; CDR3aa: AWDRVGNEQF
v_gene: TRBV5-5; j_gene: -; CDR3aa: ASINSYEQY
v_gene: TRBV7-7; j_gene: TRBJ2-1; CDR3aa: ASSLTGAAYNEQF
v_gene: TRBV5-1; j_gene: TRBJ1-4; CDR3aa: ASSRDGGTGTNEKLF
v_gene: TRBV6-1; j_gene: TRBJ1-5; CDR3aa: ASSEGARGNQPQH
v_gene: TRBV18; j_gene: TRBJ2-3; CDR3aa: ASSPIRGTLKSTDTQY
v_gene: TRBV7-3; j_gene: TRBJ1-1; CDR3aa: ASSPTGPNTEAF
v_gene: TRBV2; j_gene: TRBJ2-1; CDR3aa: ASSEYNEQF
v_gene: TRBV28; j_gene: TRBJ2-7; CDR3aa: ASSDDRGGTYEQY
v_gene: TRBV7-3; j_gene: TRBJ2-7; CDR3aa: ASSQGTNYEQY
v_gene: TRBV28; j_gene: TRBJ1-2; CDR3aa: ASRTYDRVIGGYT
v_gene: TRBV6-5; j_gene: TRBJ2-6; CDR3aa: ASSSSSGANVLT
v_gene: TRBV10-3; j_gene: TRBJ2-5; CDR3aa: AISGTNAIETQY
v_gene: TRBV21-1; j_gene: TRBJ2-5; CDR3aa: ASSKAGGQGILGEETQY
v_gene: TRBV4-2; j_gene: TRBJ2-7; CDR3aa: ASSQAFRARSYEQY
v_gene: TRBV27; j_gene: TRBJ2-3; CDR3aa: ASLKIVGGSDTQY
v_gene: TRBV7-3; j_gene: TRBJ2-2; CDR3aa: ASRLARAGGGELF
v_gene: TRBV30; j_gene: TRBJ2-7; CDR3aa: AWSGLGFGEQY
v_gene: TRBV7-8; j_gene: TRBJ2-7; CDR3aa: ASSHDSLGGSYEQY
v_gene: TRBV29-1; j_gene: TRBJ2-7; CDR3aa: SVGQSASEQY
v_gene: TRBV18; j_gene: TRBJ1-3; CDR3aa: ASSPQAQPTIY
v_gene: TRBV11-2; j_gene: TRBJ2-3; CDR3aa: ASSSWESTDTQY
v_gene: TRBV6-4; j_gene: TRBJ1-1; CDR3aa: ASKSSWDTEAF
v_gene: TRBV5-8; j_gene: TRBJ2-3; CDR3aa: ASSLEGTSGVAGTDTQY
v_gene: TRBV27; j_gene: TRBJ2-2; CDR3aa: ARSLAGDWRELF
v_gene: TRBV29-1; j_gene: TRBJ2-2; CDR3aa: SVGQGTGELF
v_gene: TRBV7-2; j_gene: TRBJ2-7; CDR3aa: ASNIPGLTYEQY
v_gene: TRBV30; j_gene: TRBJ1-4; CDR3aa: AWGTSGTATTNEKLF
v_gene: TRBV28; j_gene: TRBJ1-4; CDR3aa: ASWGGFTNEKLF
v_gene: TRBV5-6; j_gene: TRBJ2-1; CDR3aa: ASSPGGTSGSWAWREQF
v_gene: TRBV7-9; j_gene: TRBJ1-2; CDR3aa: ASSLRESDGYT
v_gene: TRBV27; j_gene: TRBJ1-2; CDR3aa: ASSSGRYTGYT
v_gene: TRBV4-3; j_gene: TRBJ2-3; CDR3aa: ASSQDGAGERSTDTQY
v_gene: TRBV5-1; j_gene: TRBJ2-2; CDR3aa: ASSLVRDKYTGELF
v_gene: TRBV7-2; j_gene: TRBJ1-3; CDR3aa: ASTYSGNTIY
v_gene: TRBV5-6; j_gene: TRBJ1-5; CDR3aa: ASSLFRDNTNQPQH
v_gene: TRBV9; j_gene: TRBJ2-7; CDR3aa: ASSVGLAGDYEQY
v_gene: TRBV4-1; j_gene: TRBJ2-3; CDR3aa: ASSQVAGLEVTQY